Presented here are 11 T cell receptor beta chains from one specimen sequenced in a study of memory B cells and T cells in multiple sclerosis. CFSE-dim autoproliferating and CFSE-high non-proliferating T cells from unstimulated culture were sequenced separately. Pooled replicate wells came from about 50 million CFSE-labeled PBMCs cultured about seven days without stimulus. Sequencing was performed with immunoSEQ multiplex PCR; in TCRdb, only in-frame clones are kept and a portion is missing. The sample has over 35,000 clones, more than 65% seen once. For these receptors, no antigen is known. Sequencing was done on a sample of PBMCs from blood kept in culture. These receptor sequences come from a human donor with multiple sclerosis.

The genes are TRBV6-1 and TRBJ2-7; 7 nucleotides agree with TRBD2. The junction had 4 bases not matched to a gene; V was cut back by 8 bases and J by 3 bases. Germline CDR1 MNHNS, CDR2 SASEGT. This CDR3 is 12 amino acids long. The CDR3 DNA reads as TGTGCCAGCCGGGACTACCTCTACGAGCAGTACTTC. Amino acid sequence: CASRDYLYEQYF.

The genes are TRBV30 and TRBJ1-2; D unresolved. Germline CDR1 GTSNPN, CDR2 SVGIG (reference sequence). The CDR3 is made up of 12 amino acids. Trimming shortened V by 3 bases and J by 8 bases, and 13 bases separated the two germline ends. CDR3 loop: CAWSPGGGGYTF. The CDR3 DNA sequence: TGTGCCTGGAGCCCCGGAGGCGGGGGCTACACCTTC.

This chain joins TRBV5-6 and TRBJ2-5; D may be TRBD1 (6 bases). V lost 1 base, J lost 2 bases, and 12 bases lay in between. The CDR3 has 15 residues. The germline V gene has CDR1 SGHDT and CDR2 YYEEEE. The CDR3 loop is CASSLTGIVQETQYF. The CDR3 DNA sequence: TGTGCCAGCAGCTTGACAGGGATTGTACAAGAGACCCAGTACTTC. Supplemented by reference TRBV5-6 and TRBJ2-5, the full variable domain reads DAGVTQSPTHLIKTRGQQVTLRCSPKSGHDTVSWYQQALGQGPQFIFQYYEEEERQRGNFPDRFSGHQFPNYSSELNVNALLLGDSALYLCASSLTGIVQETQYFGPGTRLLVL.

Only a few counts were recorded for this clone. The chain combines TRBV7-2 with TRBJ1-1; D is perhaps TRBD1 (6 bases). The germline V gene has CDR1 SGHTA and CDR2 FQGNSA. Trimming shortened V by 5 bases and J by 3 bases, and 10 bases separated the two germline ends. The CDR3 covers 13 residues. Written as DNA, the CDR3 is TGTGCCAGCAGCCCCAGGGGAGACACTGAAGCTTTCTTT. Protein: CASSPRGDTEAFF.

CDR3 amino acids: CASSQAGLTSTDTQYF. CDR3 nucleotide sequence: TGCGCCAGCAGCCAGGCCGGACTGACAAGCACAGATACGCAGTATTTT. The chain has TRBV4-1 and TRBJ2-3; D may be TRBD2 (5 bases). Germline CDR1 MGHRA, CDR2 YSYEKL. The CDR3 length is 16 residues. With 3 bases removed from V and 0 bases from J, the gap between germline ends came to 13 bases.

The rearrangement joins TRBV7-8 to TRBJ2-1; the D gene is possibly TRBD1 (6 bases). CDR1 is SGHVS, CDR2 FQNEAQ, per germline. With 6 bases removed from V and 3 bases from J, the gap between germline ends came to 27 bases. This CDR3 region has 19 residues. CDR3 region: CASSRSRDIGFESYNEQFF. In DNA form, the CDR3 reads TGTGCCAGCAGTCGAAGCCGGGACATTGGATTTGAAAGCTACAATGAGCAGTTCTTC.

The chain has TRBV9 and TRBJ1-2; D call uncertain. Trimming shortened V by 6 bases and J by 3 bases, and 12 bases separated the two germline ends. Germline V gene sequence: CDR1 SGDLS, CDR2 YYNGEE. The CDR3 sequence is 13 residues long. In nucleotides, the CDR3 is TGTGCCAGCAATAGCCCTTCCCACTATGGCTACACCTTC. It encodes CASNSPSHYGYTF. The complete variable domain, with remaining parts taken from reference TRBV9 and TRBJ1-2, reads DSGVTQTPKHLITATGQRVTLRCSPRSGDLSVYWYQQSLDQGLQFLIQYYNGEERAKGNILERFSAQQFPDLHSELNLSSLELGDSALYFCASNSPSHYGYTFGSGTRLTVV.

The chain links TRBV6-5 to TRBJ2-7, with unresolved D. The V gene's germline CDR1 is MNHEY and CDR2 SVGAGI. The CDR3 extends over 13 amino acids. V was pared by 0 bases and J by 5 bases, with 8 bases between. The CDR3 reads CASSYSGNHEQYF. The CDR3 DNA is TGTGCCAGCAGTTACTCGGGTAATCACGAGCAGTACTTC.

CDR3 coding DNA: TGTGCCAGTAGTGGGTACCCCCAGGGTCTCGAGCAGTACTTC. Amino acid sequence: CASSGYPQGLEQYF. This chain uses TRBV19 with TRBJ2-7; possibly TRBD1 for D (5 bases). Germline lookup yields CDR1 LNHDA and CDR2 SQIVND (reference sequence). The V and J ends lost 5 bases and 6 bases respectively, with 17 bases between them. The CDR3 extends over 14 amino acids.

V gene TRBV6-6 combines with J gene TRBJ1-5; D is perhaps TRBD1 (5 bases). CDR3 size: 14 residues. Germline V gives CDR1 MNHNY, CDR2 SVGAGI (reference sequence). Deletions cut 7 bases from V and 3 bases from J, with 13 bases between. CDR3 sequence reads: CASTRGGVNQPQHF. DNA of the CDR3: TGTGCCAGCACCCGGGGGGGGGTCAATCAGCCCCAGCATTTT.

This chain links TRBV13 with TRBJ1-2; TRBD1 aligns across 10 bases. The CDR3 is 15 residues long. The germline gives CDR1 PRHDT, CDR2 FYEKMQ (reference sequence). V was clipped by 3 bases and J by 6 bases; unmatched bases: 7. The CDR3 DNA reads TGTGCCAGCAGCTTTAGGGGGACAGGGGCAGATGGCTACACCTTC. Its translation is CASSFRGTGADGYTF.